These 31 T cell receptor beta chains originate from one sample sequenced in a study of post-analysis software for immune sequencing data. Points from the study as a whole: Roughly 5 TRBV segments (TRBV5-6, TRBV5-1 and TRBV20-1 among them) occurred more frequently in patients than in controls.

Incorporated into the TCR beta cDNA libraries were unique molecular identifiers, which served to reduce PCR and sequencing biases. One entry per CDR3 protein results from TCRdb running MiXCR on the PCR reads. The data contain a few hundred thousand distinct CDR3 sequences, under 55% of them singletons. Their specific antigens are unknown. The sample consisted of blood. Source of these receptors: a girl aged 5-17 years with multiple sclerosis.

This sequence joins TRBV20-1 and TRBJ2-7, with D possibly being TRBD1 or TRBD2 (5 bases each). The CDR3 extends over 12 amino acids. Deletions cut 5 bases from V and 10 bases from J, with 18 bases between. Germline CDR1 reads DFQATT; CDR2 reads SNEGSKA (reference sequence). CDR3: CSADRDLGSQYF. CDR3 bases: TGCAGTGCTGACCGGGACCTCGGGTCCCAGTACTTC.

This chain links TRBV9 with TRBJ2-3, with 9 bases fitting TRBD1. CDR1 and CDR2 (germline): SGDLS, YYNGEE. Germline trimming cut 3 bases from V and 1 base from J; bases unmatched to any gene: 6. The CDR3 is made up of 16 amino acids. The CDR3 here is CASSASGTGRTDTQYF. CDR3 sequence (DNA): TGTGCCAGCAGCGCCTCCGGGACAGGGCGCACAGATACGCAGTATTTT.

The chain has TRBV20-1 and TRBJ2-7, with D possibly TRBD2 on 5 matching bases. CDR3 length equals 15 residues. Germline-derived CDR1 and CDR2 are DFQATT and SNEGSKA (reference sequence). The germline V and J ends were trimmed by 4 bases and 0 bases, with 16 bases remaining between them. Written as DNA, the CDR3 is TGCAGTGCTACTAGGGTCGCGGGTTCCTCCTACGAGCAGTACTTC. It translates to CSATRVAGSSYEQYF.

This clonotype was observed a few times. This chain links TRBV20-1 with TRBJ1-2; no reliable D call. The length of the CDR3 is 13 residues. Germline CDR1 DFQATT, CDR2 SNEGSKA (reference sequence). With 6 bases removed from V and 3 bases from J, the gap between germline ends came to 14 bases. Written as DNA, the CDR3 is TGCAGTGCCCTTATTAAGGGTCACTATGGCTACACCTTC. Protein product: CSALIKGHYGYTF.

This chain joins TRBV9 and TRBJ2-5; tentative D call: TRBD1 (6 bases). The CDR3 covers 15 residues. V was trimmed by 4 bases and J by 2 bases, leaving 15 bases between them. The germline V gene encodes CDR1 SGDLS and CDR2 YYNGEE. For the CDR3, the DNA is TGTGCCAGCAGCACCTGGACAGCTCCACAAGAGACCCAGTACTTC. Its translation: CASSTWTAPQETQYF.

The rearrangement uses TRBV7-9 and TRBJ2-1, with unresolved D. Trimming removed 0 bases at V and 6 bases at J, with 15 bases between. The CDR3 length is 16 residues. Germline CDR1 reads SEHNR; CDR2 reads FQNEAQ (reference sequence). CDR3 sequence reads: CASSLAGRDRSNEQFF. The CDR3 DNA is TGTGCCAGCAGCTTAGCTGGGCGAGACCGGAGCAATGAGCAGTTCTTC.

CDR3 amino acids: CASSSGRQGGRETQYF. The CDR3 DNA reads as TGTGCCAGCAGTTCCGGCCGACAGGGCGGTAGAGAGACCCAGTACTTC. The J gene is TRBJ2-5, the V gene TRBV28; 7 positions agree with TRBD1. With V trimmed by 4 bases and J by 4 bases, 12 bases remained unmatched. CDR1 and CDR2 from the germline V gene are MDHEN and SYDVKM. The CDR3 sequence is 16 residues long.

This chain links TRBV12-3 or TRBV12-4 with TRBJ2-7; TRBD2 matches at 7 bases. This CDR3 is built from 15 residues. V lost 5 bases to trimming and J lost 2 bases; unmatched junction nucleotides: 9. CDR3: CASSQSSGIAYEQYF. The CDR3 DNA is TGTGCCAGCAGTCAATCAAGCGGGATCGCCTACGAGCAGTACTTC.

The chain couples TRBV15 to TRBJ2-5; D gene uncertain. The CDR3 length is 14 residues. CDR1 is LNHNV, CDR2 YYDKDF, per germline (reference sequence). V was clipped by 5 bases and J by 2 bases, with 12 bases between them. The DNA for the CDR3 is TGTGCCACCAGCCCCATGCTTGTTCAAGAGACCCAGTACTTC. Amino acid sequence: CATSPMLVQETQYF.

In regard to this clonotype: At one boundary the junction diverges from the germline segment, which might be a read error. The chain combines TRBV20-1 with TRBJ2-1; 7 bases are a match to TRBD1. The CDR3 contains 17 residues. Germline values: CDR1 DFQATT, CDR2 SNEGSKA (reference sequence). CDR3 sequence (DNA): TGCAGTACTAGAGATGGGACCGGGACAGTCTCCCACAATGAGCAGTTCTTC. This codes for CSTRDGTGTVSHNEQFF.

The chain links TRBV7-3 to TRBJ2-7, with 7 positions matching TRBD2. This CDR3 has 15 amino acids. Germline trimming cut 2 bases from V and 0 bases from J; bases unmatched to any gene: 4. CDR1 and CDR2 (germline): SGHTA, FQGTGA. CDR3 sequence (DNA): TGTGCCAGCAGCTTAGGGGGGGACCACTCCTACGAGCAGTACTTC. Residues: CASSLGGDHSYEQYF.

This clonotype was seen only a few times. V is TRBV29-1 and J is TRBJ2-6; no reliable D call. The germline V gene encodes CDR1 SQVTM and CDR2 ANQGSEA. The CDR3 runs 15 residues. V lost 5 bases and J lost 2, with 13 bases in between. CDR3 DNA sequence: TGCAGCGTTTCCCTGGCAGGCCCTGGGGCCAACGTCCTGACTTTC. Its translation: CSVSLAGPGANVLTF.

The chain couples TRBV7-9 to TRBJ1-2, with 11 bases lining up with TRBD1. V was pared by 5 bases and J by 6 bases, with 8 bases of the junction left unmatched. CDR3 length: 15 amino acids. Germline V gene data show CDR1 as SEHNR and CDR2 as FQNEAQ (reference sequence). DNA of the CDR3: TGTGCCAGCAGCGCTACTTGGGACAGGGGGGATGGCTACACCTTC. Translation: CASSATWDRGDGYTF.

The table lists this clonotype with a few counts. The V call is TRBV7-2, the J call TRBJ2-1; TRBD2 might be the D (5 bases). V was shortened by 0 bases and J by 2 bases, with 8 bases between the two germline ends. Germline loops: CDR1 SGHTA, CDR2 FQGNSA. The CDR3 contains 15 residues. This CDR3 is CASSLAGVAYNEQFF. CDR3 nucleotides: TGTGCCAGCAGCTTAGCGGGAGTAGCCTACAATGAGCAGTTCTTC.

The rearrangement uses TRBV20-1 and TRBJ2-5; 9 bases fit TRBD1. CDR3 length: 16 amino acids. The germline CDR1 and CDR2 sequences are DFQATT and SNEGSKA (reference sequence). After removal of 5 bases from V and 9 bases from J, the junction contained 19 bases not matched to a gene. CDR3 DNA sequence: TGCAGTGCTTGTGCTCCGGTTGGGACAGGGATATCGGCCCAGTACTTC. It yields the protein CSACAPVGTGISAQYF.

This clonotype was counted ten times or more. CDR3 amino acids: CASSSGGSGANVLTF. CDR3 bases: TGTGCCAGCAGCTCAGGGGGCTCTGGGGCCAACGTCCTGACTTTC. J is TRBJ2-6 and V is TRBV7-3; TRBD1 matches 7 bases. Unmatched junction bases numbered 0, after V lost 4 bases and J lost 0 bases. Germline assignment: CDR1 SGHTA and CDR2 FQGTGA. CDR3 length: 15 residues.

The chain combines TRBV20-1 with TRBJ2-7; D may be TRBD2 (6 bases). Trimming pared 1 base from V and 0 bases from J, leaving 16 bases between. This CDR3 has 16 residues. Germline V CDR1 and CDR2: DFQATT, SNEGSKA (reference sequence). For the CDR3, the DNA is TGCAGTGCTAGAGGAGCGGAGGCGGGGCCCTCCTACGAGCAGTACTTC. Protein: CSARGAEAGPSYEQYF.

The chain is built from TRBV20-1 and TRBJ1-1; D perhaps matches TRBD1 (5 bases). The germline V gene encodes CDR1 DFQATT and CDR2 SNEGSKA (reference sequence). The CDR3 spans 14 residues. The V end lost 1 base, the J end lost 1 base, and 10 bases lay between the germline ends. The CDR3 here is CSARVGRGNTEAFF. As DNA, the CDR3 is TGCAGTGCTAGAGTGGGGCGAGGGAACACTGAAGCTTTCTTT.

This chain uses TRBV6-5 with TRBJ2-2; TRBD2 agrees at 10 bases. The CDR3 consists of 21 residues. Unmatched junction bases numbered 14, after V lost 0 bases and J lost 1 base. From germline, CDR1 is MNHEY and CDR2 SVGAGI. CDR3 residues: CASSYSRFLAGDLQNTGELFF. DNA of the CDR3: TGTGCCAGCAGTTACTCGAGATTTCTAGCGGGAGATCTTCAGAACACCGGGGAGCTGTTTTTT.

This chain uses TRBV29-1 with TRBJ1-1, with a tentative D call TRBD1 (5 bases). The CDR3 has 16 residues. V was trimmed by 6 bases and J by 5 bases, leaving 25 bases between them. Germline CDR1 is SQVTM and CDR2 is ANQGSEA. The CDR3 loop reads CSVTGRARVPGTEAFF. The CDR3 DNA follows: TGCAGCGTCACCGGGAGAGCCAGGGTCCCGGGGACTGAAGCTTTCTTT.

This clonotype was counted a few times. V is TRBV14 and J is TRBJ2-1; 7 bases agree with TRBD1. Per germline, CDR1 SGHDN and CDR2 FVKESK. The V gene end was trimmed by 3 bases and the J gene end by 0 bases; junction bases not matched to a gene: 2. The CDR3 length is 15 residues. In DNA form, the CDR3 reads TGTGCCAGCAGCCAGGGGGACAGCTCCTACAATGAGCAGTTCTTC. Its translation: CASSQGDSSYNEQFF.

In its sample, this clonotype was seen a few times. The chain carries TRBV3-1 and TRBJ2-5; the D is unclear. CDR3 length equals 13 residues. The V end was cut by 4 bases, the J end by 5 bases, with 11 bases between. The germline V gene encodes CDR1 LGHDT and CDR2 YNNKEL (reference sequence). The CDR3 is CASSPSLRETQYF. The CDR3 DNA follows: TGTGCCAGCAGCCCGTCGTTACGCGAGACCCAGTACTTC.

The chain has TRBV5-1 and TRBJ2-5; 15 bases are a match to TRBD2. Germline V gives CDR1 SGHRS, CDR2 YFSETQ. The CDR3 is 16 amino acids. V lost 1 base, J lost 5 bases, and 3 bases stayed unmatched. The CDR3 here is CASSLWTSGRVETQYF. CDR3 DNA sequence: TGCGCCAGCAGCTTGTGGACTAGCGGGAGGGTTGAGACCCAGTACTTC.

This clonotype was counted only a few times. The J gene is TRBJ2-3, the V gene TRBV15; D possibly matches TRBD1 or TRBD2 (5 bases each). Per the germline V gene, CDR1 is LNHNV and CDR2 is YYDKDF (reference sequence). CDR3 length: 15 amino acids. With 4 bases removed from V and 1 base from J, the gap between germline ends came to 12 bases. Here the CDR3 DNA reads TGTGCCACCAGCAAACGGGACGGGGGCACAGATACGCAGTATTTT. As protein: CATSKRDGGTDTQYF.

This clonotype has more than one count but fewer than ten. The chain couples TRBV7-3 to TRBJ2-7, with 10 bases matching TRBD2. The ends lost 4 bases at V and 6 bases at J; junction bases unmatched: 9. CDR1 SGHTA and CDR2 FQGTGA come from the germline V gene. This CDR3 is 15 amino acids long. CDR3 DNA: TGTGCCAGCAGCTCCAGAGCGGGAGGGCCTCTCGAGCAGTACTTC. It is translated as CASSSRAGGPLEQYF.

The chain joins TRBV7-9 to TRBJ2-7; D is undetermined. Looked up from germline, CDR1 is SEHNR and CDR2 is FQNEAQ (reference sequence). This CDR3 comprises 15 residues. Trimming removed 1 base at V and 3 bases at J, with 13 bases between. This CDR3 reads CASSLGNGNLYEQYF. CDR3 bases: TGTGCCAGCAGCTTAGGAAACGGAAACCTCTACGAGCAGTACTTC.

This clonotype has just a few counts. The CDR3 reads CSKSLLAGGETQYF. The DNA of the CDR3 is TGCAGCAAATCCTTACTAGCGGGAGGGGAGACCCAGTACTTC. The J gene is TRBJ2-5, the V gene TRBV20-1, with TRBD2 matching over 13 bases. The germline gives CDR1 DFQATT, CDR2 SNEGSKA (reference sequence). The CDR3 extends over 14 amino acids.

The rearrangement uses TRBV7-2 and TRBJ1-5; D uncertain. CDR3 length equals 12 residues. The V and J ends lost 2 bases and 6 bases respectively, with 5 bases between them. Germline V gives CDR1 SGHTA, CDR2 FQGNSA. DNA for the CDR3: TGTGCCAGCAGCTTACCCAGTCAGCCCCAGCATTTT. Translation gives CASSLPSQPQHF.

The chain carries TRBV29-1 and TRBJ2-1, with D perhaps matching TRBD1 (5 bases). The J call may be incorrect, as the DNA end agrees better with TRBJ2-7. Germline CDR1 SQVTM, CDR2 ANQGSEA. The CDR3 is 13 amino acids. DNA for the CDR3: TGCAGCGTTGAAGCGACAGCGAACAATGAGCAGTACTTC. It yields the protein CSVEATANNEQYF.

This CDR3 is CASRDNRDGSYGYTF. Written as DNA, the CDR3 is TGTGCCAGCAGGGATAACCGGGACGGTTCTTATGGCTACACCTTC. The chain is built from TRBV7-2 and TRBJ1-2, with D possibly matching TRBD1 (5 bases). This CDR3 has 15 amino acids. V was trimmed by 6 bases and J by 5 bases, leaving 19 bases between them. Per the germline V gene, CDR1 is SGHTA and CDR2 is FQGNSA.

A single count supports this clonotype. Here the CDR3 DNA reads TGCAGCATCAGGTTCATGTATGGCTACACCTTC. Its translation is CSIRFMYGYTF. The J gene is TRBJ1-2, the V gene TRBV29-1; D is unclear. CDR1 is SQVTM, CDR2 ANQGSEA, per germline. The CDR3 spans 11 residues. Trimming took off 8 bases at V and 5 bases at J, with 12 bases between the two ends.